One sample yielded the 16 T cell receptor beta chains listed below, sequenced in a study of blood T cell repertoires in COVID-19. The assay was immunoSEQ multiplex PCR, and TCRdb's table has in-frame clones only and misses some. The sample lists approximately 220,000 clones, approximately 84% seen once, with approximately 2.6% in the top ten. Sequences were obtained from peripheral blood. These receptors were taken from a man aged 45-65 years who had recovered from COVID-19.

CDR3 in amino acids: CASSLAGTANEKLFF. Here the CDR3 DNA reads TGTGCCAGCAGCTTAGCGGGGACAGCTAATGAAAAACTGTTTTTT. The chain has TRBV7-2 and TRBJ1-4; 7 bases line up with TRBD1. The CDR3 has 15 residues. Germline V gene sequence: CDR1 SGHTA, CDR2 FQGNSA. V was pared by 0 bases and J by 3 bases, with 1 base of the junction left unmatched.

This chain connects TRBV27 to TRBJ2-2, with 15 bases matching TRBD2. CDR3 length equals 17 residues. Germline CDR1 MNHEY, CDR2 SMNVEV (reference sequence). Germline trimming cut 5 bases from V and 5 bases from J; bases unmatched to any gene: 6. The CDR3 sequence: CASSRQGLAGGTGELFF. For the CDR3, the DNA is TGTGCCAGCAGTCGTCAGGGACTAGCGGGAGGAACCGGGGAGCTGTTTTTT.

The chain joins TRBV5-1 to TRBJ2-1; D is possibly TRBD1 (7 bases). The V and J ends lost 3 bases and 1 base respectively, with 11 bases between them. The CDR3 has 15 residues. In germline, CDR1 is SGHRS, CDR2 YFSETQ. In nucleotides, the CDR3 is TGCGCCAGCAGCTCCCAGGGGGGTTCCTACAATGAGCAGTTCTTC. Its protein is CASSSQGGSYNEQFF.

This chain uses TRBV10-1 with TRBJ2-3; 7 nucleotides agree with TRBD2. The CDR3 consists of 17 residues. The V gene end was trimmed by 6 bases and the J gene end by 4 bases; junction bases not matched to a gene: 16. Germline CDR1 and CDR2: WNHNN and SYGVQD (reference sequence). CDR3 sequence: CASSNVGLAGEADTQYF. In DNA form, the CDR3 reads TGCGCCAGCAGCAACGTGGGCTTGGCGGGAGAGGCAGATACGCAGTATTTT.

As DNA, the CDR3 is TGTGCCAGTAACCCAGGGGGCGAATCTGCGAAACTGTTTTTT. It specifies CASNPGGESAKLFF. The genes are TRBV19 and TRBJ1-4; 8 nucleotides align to TRBD1. The V gene end was trimmed by 7 bases and the J gene end by 11 bases; junction bases not matched to a gene: 12. The V gene's germline CDR1 is LNHDA and CDR2 SQIVND (reference sequence). CDR3 length equals 14 residues.

The chain couples TRBV7-2 to TRBJ2-3, with TRBD2 matching 8 bases. Germline V gene data show CDR1 as SGHTA and CDR2 as FQGNSA. The CDR3 has 17 amino acids. Trimming cost V 4 bases and J 0 bases; bases outside gene matches: 9. CDR3 protein: CASSWGLGGGSTDTQYF. In nucleotides, the CDR3 is TGTGCCAGCAGCTGGGGGCTCGGCGGGGGGAGCACAGATACGCAGTATTTT.

The chain couples TRBV11-2 to TRBJ2-5; the match to TRBD2 covers 7 bases. The junction had 3 bases not matched to a gene; V was cut back by 3 bases and J by 2 bases. Germline loops: CDR1 SGHAT, CDR2 FQNNGV. CDR3 length: 14 residues. CDR3 residues: CASSFMGGQETQYF. The CDR3 DNA is TGTGCCAGCAGCTTTATGGGGGGGCAAGAGACCCAGTACTTC.

The rearrangement links TRBV6-6 to TRBJ2-7; TRBD1 matches 8 bases. This CDR3 is 17 amino acids long. Germline V gene lookup returns CDR1 MNHNY and CDR2 SVGAGI (reference sequence). V dropped 5 bases and J dropped 2; count of bases not matched to a gene: 14. CDR3 region: CASSRTGQAMLTYEQYF. CDR3 nucleotides: TGTGCCAGCAGTCGTACGGGACAGGCAATGTTAACCTACGAGCAGTACTTC.

V is TRBV6-5 and J is TRBJ1-2; D is undetermined. CDR1 and CDR2 from the germline V gene are MNHEY and SVGAGI. V dropped 4 bases and J dropped 0 bases, with 15 bases sitting between them. The length of the CDR3 is 16 residues. CDR3 residues: CASSFTGLSANYGYTF. CDR3 sequence (DNA): TGTGCCAGCAGTTTTACCGGACTGTCAGCTAACTATGGCTACACCTTC.

V and J are TRBV2 and TRBJ1-3, with no clear D. Trimming took 3 bases from V and 1 from J, leaving 7 bases between them. The CDR3 sequence is 14 residues long. Germline V gene lookup returns CDR1 SNHLY and CDR2 FYNNEI. In DNA form, the CDR3 reads TGTGCCAGCAGTGATCGAGGGTCTGGAAACACCATATATTTT. Its protein product is CASSDRGSGNTIYF.

Comments on this clone: Within the sample, other DNA sequences also encode this same CDR3. The chain employs TRBV3-1 (or the pseudogene TRBV3-2) and TRBJ2-7; 10 positions agree with TRBD1. The germline V gene encodes CDR1 LGHDT and CDR2 YNNKEL (reference sequence). J was trimmed by 4 bases and V by 4 bases; bases with no gene match: 4. The CDR3 runs 14 residues. This chain's CDR3 is CASSPRQGAYEQYF. DNA of the CDR3: TGTGCCAGCAGCCCACGACAGGGGGCTTACGAGCAGTACTTC.

This clone was detected a few times. The V gene is TRBV2, the J gene TRBJ1-5, with 12 bases lining up with TRBD1. V lost 6 bases and J lost 7; bases outside the gene matches: 4. Germline V gene data show CDR1 as SNHLY and CDR2 as FYNNEI. The CDR3 length is 14 residues. CDR3 loop: CASRGQGAWQPQHF. In DNA form, the CDR3 reads TGTGCCAGCAGGGGACAGGGGGCATGGCAGCCCCAGCATTTT.

In regard to this clone: Other DNA sequences in the sample encode the same CDR3. The genes are TRBV2 and TRBJ1-1, with 7 bases fitting TRBD1. The V and J ends lost 6 bases and 0 bases, in that order; junction bases with no gene match: 4. The germline V gene has CDR1 SNHLY and CDR2 FYNNEI. CDR3 length: 14 residues. CDR3 protein: CASRYRGMNTEAFF. In nucleotides, the CDR3 is TGTGCCAGCAGGTACAGGGGTATGAACACTGAAGCTTTCTTT.

The J gene is TRBJ2-1, the V gene TRBV28; no definite D call. The CDR3 is made up of 13 amino acids. Germline CDR1 MDHEN, CDR2 SYDVKM. V lost 8 bases, J lost 0 bases, and 8 bases lay in between. The DNA of the CDR3 is TGTGCCAGCCGCGGTCCCTCCTACAATGAGCAGTTCTTC. It encodes CASRGPSYNEQFF.

CDR3 nucleotide sequence: TGCGCCAGCAGCTTTGACAGGGCTGGGAACTATGGCTACACCTTC. Translated: CASSFDRAGNYGYTF. The chain employs TRBV5-1 and TRBJ1-2, with 7 bases aligning to TRBD1. The V and J ends lost 2 bases and 2 bases, in that order; junction bases with no gene match: 6. Germline-derived CDR1 and CDR2 are SGHRS and YFSETQ. The CDR3 is 15 amino acids.

This chain connects TRBV28 to TRBJ2-1; 9 bases align to TRBD2. There are 16 residues in the CDR3. The V gene end was trimmed by 6 bases and the J gene end by 0 bases; junction bases not matched to a gene: 6. CDR1 is MDHEN, CDR2 SYDVKM, per germline. CDR3 protein: CASRYSGGRSYNEQFF. The CDR3 bases are TGTGCCAGCAGGTATAGCGGGGGTCGCTCCTACAATGAGCAGTTCTTC.